This T cell receptor beta chain stems from a study of shared clonotypes between healthy human individuals. Overall study context: Each donor contributed plates that comprised three CD4 naive, three CD4 memory, two CD8 naive and one CD8 memory.

Each subset's genomic DNA was split evenly across several immunoSEQ plates. TCRdb keeps only in-frame clones here, not all; method: immunoSEQ multiplex PCR. The table lists 600,000 to 750,000 clones, about two thirds of them singletons. Germline V lookup: CDR1 LNHDA, CDR2 SQIVND (reference sequence). The V segment lost 6 bases and the J segment 4 bases; nucleotides outside the gene matches: 7. The CDR3 is 15 amino acids. The V and J genes are TRBV19 and TRBJ2-2; TRBD2 matches 8 bases. The receptor was derived from a woman aged 25 to 39 in good health. The sample was memory CD4+ T cells sorted from blood. Stated subset: CD45RA-negative fraction. As DNA, the CDR3 is TGTGCCAGTAGAACCCCGGGAGGGGGCACCGGGGAGCTGTTTTTT. Translation: CASRTPGGGTGELFF.